This section outlines one TCR beta chain sequence together with its context. The germline gene is not matched at one end of the junction; a read error may be the cause. Any patient presenting with uncontrolled infection, other autoimmune disease, pregnancy or lactation was left out. From 10 ml of fresh peripheral blood, PBMCs were isolated. The sample is drawn from a study of T cells in Graves' hyperthyroidism and ophthalmopathy. Background on the study: Peripheral blood samples were taken at initial diagnosis, prior to any treatment.

Looked up from germline, CDR1 is KGHDR and CDR2 is SFDVKD. This CDR3 has 17 residues. Amplification targeted TCR beta CDR3 regions from RNA transcripts. The TCR CDR3 was amplified in a first-round RT-PCR using the HTBI primer set. In TCRdb, the multiplex PCR reads were re-called with MiXCR into one record per CDR3 protein. The sample includes fewer than 650,000 distinct CDR3 sequences, around 13% of them seen just once. Sample: blood. The chain employs TRBV24-1 and TRBJ2-1; TRBD2 is a possible D gene (5 bases). This receptor was identified in a woman aged 25 to 45 with Graves' hyperthyroidism that later progressed to Graves' ophthalmopathy. CDR3 nucleotide sequence: TGTGCCACCAGTGCAGTAGAGGGAGAGAGTTCCTACAGTGAGCAGTTCTTC. This sequence encodes CATSAVEGESSYSEQFF.